This T cell receptor beta chain stems from a study of shared clonotypes between healthy human individuals. The CDR3 runs 14 residues. The germline V gene encodes CDR1 SNHLY and CDR2 FYNNEI. V shed 5 bases and J shed 3 bases, with 12 bases lying between them. Every subset had its genomic DNA shared out evenly among several immunoSEQ plates. Ten immunoSEQ deep assay plates held the unsorted PBMC DNA. Produced via immunoSEQ multiplex PCR; TCRdb's table is partial and in-frame only. The sample holds a few hundred thousand clones, around 80% seen once. Those who donated were healthy HIV-negative adults, with no recent acute infections or vaccinations reported.

Sample: PBMCs. The receptor was derived from a woman aged 40 to 50 in good health. Some clones in this sample may be carry-over from other donors' samples. This rearrangement joins TRBV2 to TRBJ2-3, with a possible D match to TRBD2 (6 bases). Here the CDR3 DNA reads TGTGCCAGCAGTAGGGACGGGGGAACAGATACGCAGTATTTT. Protein sequence: CASSRDGGTDTQYF.